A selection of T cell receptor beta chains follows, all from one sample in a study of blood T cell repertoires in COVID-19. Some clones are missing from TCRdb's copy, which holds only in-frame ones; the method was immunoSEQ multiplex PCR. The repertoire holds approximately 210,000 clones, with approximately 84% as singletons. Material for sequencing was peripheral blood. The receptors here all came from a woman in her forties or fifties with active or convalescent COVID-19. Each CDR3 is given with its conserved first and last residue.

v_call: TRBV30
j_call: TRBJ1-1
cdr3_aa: CAWSPWTGGGAEAFF

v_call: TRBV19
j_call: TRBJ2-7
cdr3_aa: CASSIEGSGTGEQYF

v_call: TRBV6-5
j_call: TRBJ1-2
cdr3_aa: CASSWDRATRHTF

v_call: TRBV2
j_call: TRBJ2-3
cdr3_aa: CASTPSRDTQYF

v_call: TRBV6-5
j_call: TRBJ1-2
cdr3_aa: CASSSNNYGYTF

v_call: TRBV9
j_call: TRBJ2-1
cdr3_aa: CASSAGTSVNYNEQFF

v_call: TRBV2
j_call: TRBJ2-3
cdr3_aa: CASSFPGLALITDTQYF

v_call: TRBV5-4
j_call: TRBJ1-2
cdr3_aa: CASSTGPGGQTGGYTF

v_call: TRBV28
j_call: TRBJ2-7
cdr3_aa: CASVGLPEGHEQYF

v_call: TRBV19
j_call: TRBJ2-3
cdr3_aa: CASSIRRMDTQYF

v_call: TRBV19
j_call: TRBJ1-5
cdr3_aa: CASSISRDVTNQPQHF

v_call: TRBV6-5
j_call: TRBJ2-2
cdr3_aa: CASSTDFTGELFF

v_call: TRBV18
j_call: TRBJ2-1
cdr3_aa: CASSPGLQGNEQFF

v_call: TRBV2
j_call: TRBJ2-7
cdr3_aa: CASLIPGTGIYEQYF

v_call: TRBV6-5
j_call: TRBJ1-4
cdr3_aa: CASSPGATNEKLFF

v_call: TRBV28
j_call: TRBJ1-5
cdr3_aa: CASTIDRAQPQHF

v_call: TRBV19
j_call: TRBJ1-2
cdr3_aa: CASSMSGADYTF

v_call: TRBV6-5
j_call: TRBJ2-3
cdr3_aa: CASFGDSLGTQYF

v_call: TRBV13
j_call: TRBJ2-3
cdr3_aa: CASRLQGTDTQYF

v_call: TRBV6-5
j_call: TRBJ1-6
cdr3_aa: CASSLPGQGHSPLHF

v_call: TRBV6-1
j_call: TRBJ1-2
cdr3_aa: CASSESYRGAYGYTF

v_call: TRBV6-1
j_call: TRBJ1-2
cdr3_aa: CASSEIGLQGSGYTF

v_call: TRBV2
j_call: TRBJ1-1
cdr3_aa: CASSPTLFGTEAFF

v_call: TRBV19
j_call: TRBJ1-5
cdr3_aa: CASSRTGIGNQPQHF

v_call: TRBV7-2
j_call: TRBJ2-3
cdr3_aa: CASSLGGLAGADTQYF

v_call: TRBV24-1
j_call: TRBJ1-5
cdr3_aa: CATEPAAYSNQPQHF

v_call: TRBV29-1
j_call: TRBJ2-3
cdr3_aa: CSLTSGARDTQYF

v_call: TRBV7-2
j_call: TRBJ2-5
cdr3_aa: CASSQTETQYF

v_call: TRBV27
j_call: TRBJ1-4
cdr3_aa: CASRTRSTEKLFF

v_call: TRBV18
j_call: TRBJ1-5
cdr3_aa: CASSPDRVDSNQPQHF

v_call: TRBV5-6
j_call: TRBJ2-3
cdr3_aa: CASRRTSGSVADTQYF